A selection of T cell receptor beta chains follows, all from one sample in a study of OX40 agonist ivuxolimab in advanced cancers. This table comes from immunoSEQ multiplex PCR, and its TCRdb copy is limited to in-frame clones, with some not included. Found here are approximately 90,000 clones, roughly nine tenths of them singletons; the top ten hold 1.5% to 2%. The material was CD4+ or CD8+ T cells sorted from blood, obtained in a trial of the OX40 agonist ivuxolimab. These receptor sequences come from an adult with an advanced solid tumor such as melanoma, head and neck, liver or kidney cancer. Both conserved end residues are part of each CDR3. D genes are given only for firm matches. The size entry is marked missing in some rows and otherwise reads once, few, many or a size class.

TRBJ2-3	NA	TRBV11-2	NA	CASSRGITDTQYF	TGTGCCAGCAGCCGCGGGATAACAGATACGCAGTATTTT
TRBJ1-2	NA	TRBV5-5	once	CASRRTGVTNYGYTF	TGTGCCAGCAGGAGAACGGGTGTTACTAACTATGGCTACACCTTC
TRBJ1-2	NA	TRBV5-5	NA	CASSQSQVIKNYGYTF	TGTGCCAGCAGCCAGTCACAGGTTATCAAGAACTATGGCTACACCTTC
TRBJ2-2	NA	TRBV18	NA	CASSPGSNTGELFF	TGTGCCAGCTCACCGGGGTCGAACACCGGGGAGCTGTTTTTT
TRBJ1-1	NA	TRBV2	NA	CAFNVGVESKAFF	TGTGCCTTTAACGTGGGGGTGGAGAGCAAAGCTTTCTTT
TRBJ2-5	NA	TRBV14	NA	CASSLGDIPQETQYF	TGTGCCAGCAGCTTAGGGGATATCCCTCAAGAGACCCAGTACTTC
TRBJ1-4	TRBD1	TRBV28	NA	CASSLRTGQLFF	TGTGCCAGCAGTCTCCGGACAGGTCAACTGTTTTTT
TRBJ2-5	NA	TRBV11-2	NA	CASSPVQGSETQYF	TGTGCCAGCAGCCCGGTACAGGGTTCGGAGACCCAGTACTTC
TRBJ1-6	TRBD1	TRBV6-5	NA	CASTYGQGSYSPLHF	TGTGCCAGCACCTACGGACAGGGGAGTTATTCACCCCTCCACTTT
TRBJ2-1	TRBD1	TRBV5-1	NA	CASSLVARGGKEQFF	TGCGCCAGCAGCTTGGTAGCGAGAGGGGGCAAGGAGCAGTTCTTC
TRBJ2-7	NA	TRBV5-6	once	CASSLAAGQQYF	TGTGCCAGCAGCTTGGCGGCTGGACAGCAGTACTTC
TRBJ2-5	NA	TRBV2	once	CASSALQIETQYF	TGTGCCAGCAGTGCGCTCCAAATAGAGACCCAGTACTTC
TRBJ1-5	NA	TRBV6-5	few	CASSYWSSGQPQHF	TGTGCCAGCAGTTACTGGAGCTCGGGTCAGCCCCAGCATTTT
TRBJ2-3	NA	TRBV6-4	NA	CASSEEGSGVGTDTQYF	TGTGCCAGCAGTGAGGAGGGGAGTGGGGTCGGCACAGATACGCAGTATTTT
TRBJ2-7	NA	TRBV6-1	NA	CASSPGPPYEQYF	TGTGCCAGCAGTCCGGGACCACCTTACGAGCAGTACTTC
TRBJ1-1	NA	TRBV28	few	CASRGLAEAFF	TGTGCCAGCAGGGGACTCGCTGAAGCTTTCTTT
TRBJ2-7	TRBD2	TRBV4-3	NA	CASSQEDPTGGGLYEQYF	TGCGCCAGCAGCCAGGAAGACCCCACTGGGGGGGGACTTTACGAGCAGTACTTC
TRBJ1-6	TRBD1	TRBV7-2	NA	CASSVLGGTGNSPLHF	TGTGCCAGCAGCGTCCTTGGAGGGACAGGGAATTCACCCCTCCACTTT
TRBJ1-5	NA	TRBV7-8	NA	CASSPLANSNQPQHF	TGTGCCAGCAGCCCGCTCGCAAATAGCAATCAGCCCCAGCATTTT
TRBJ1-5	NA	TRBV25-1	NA	CASSESTVIGNQPQHF	TGTGCCAGCAGTGAATCGACAGTAATTGGCAATCAGCCCCAGCATTTT
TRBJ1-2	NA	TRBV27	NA	CASSSEQGSYGYTF	TGTGCCAGCAGTTCGGAACAGGGATCATATGGCTACACCTTC
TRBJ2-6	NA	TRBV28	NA	CASSGHSPVGANVLTF	TGTGCCAGCAGTGGCCACAGTCCGGTGGGGGCCAACGTCCTGACTTTC
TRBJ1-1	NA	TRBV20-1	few	CSARRTEAFF	TGCAGTGCTAGGCGCACTGAAGCTTTCTTT